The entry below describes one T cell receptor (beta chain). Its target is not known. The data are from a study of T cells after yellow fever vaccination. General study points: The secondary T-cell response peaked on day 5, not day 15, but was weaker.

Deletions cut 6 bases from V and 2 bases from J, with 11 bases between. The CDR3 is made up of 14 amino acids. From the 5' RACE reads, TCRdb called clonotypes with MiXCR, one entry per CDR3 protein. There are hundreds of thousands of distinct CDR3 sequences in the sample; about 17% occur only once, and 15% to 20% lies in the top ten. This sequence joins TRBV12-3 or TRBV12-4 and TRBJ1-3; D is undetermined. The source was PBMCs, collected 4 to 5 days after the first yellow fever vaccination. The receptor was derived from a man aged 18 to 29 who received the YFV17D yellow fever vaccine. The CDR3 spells CASSLDYTGNTIYF. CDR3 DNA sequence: TGTGCCAGCAGCCTGGACTATACTGGAAACACCATATATTTT.